This T cell receptor beta chain was captured in a study of CD8 T cells in ankylosing spondylitis. 5'-RACE, quantitative and with molecular barcodes, yielded the TCR beta libraries. TCRdb fed the 5' RACE reads into MiXCR, producing one record per CDR3 protein. The table lists 250,000 to 400,000 distinct CDR3 sequences, around a tenth of them singletons. The sample holds many counts of this clonotype. What it binds is unknown. General study findings and limits: A subset of motif variants has previously been described in the synovial fluid and blood of reactive arthritis. Disease-linked clones bore a CD8+ phenotype and were relatively rare in peripheral blood.

CDR3 length equals 15 residues. Germline V gene sequence: CDR1 SEHNR, CDR2 FQNEAQ (reference sequence). Trimming removed 1 base from V and 1 base from J, with 10 bases in between. The clonotype comes from a female donor with ankylosing spondylitis or in good health (not recorded which). The V call is TRBV7-9, the J call TRBJ1-1; D remains ambiguous. Sample: blood, either unsorted or a sorted T cell fraction (not recorded which). This CDR3 reads CASSLVQVRNTEAFF. The CDR3, as DNA: TGTGCCAGCAGCTTAGTCCAGGTGAGGAACACTGAAGCTTTCTTT.